This T cell receptor beta chain was recovered during a study of blood T cell repertoires in COVID-19 (dated by TCRdb to 2018 to 2021). Broadly, across the study: Samples covering the acute and convalescent phases of COVID-19 were provided by collaborators in the United States, Italy and Spain. The dataset comprised deeply sampled blood TCRbeta repertoires from subjects exposed to, actively infected with, or recovered from COVID-19. The repertoires were released in a freely available public database meant as a resource for research on the immune response to SARS-CoV-2. Where HLA class I and class II types were available, the types were taken from metadata supplied by the sample provider, not from assay-based typing. The prospective study material was composed of cDNA or gDNA derived from T cells, B-cell-depleted T cells, or PBMCs. Samples came from the ongoing ImmuneRACE study (first 160 participants) plus 1,254 subjects from 6 global collaborators. The sample metadata nearly always contained a de-identified subject ID, COVID-19 status, age in years and sex.

TCRbeta CDR3 regions were amplified from genomic DNA using the immunoSEQ Assay, a bias-controlled multiplex PCR. For the original study's pipeline: The number of nucleated cells in each sample was estimated by amplification of reference gene primers within the assay. Sequence reads were collapsed and filtered to measure the absolute abundance of every unique TCRbeta CDR3 rearrangement. For each sample, productive Simpson clonality was calculated by taking the square root of Simpson's diversity index across productive rearrangements. Imported from immuneACCESS, the table was reduced by TCRdb to in-frame sequences with V and J called. These copies leave out some clones; in studies compared against another copy, an unresolved V gene accounts for under half, and the cause of the remainder is not known. From that table come the V and J calls and clone size; the DNA was used to work out D and trimming. The sample table records around 160,000 clones; approximately 80% of these occur just once. The biggest ten clones account for around 10% of the sample.

Participants in the prospective study were aged about 18 to 100 years, lived in 24 United States geographic areas, and enrolled through a virtual design. In the prospective study, cohorts were assigned on the basis of participant-reported clinical history obtained from a screening survey and a study questionnaire. Recovered participants in ImmuneRACE Cohort 3 were defined as having two consecutive negative NP/OP PCR tests, clearance from a healthcare professional, or resolution of symptoms. In the prospective study, whole blood, serum and a nasopharyngeal or oropharyngeal swab were collected from each participant by mobile phlebotomists. Participants in the prospective study had the option to provide additional blood draws and questionnaires over an approximately 2-month period. Before DNA extraction, blood samples from the prospective study were shipped at room temperature or frozen. Broad study findings and their caveats: The quantity of clinical and demographic metadata differed by source and by participant and was supplied without curation.

Reading from cysteine to phenylalanine, the CDR3 counts 13 amino acids. Only CDR3 DNA remains: 39 bases, in frame from the first base. Trimming removed 8 bases from V and 0 bases from J, leaving 7 bases between the germline ends. Taken from the germline V gene, the CDR1 and CDR2 loops are KGHSH and LQKENI. Regarding this clone: Its antigen remains unidentified. It has no much larger one-base neighbor in the sample; base qualities were not kept.

The chain uses TRBV18 and TRBJ1-4; the D gene is not confidently resolved. The origin of this receptor is a man between 45 and 60 years old who had recovered from COVID-19. The sequencing sample was made of PBMCs or T cells enriched from blood (not recorded which). The CDR3 corresponds to CASTLATNEKLFF. The nucleotide sequence is given as TGTGCCAGCACTCTTGCAACTAATGAAAAACTGTTTTTT.